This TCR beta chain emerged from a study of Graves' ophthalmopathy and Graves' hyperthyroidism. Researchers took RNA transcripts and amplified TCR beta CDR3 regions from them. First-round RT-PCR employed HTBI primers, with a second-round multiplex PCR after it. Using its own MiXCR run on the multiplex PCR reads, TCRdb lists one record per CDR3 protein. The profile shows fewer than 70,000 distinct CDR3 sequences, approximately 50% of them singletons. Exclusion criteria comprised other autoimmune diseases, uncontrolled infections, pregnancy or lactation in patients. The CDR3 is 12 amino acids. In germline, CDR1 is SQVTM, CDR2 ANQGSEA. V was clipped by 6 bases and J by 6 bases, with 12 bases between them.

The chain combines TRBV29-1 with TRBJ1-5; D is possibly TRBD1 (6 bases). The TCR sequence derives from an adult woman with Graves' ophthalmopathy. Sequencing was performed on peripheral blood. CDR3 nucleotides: TGCAGCGTAGGGGGACGGTGTCAGCCCCAGCATTTT. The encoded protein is CSVGGRCQPQHF. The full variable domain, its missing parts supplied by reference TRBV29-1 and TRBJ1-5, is SAVISQKPSRDICQRGTSLTIQCQVDSQVTMMFWYRQQPGQSLTLIATANQGSEATYESGFVIDKFPISRPNLTFSTLTVSNMSPEDSSIYLCSVGGRCQPQHFGDGTRLSIL.